A selection of T cell receptor beta chains follows, all from one sample in a study of blood T cells in healthy people across ages. MiXCR, applied by TCRdb to the 5' RACE reads, yields one record per CDR3 protein. The table records some 1,800,000 distinct CDR3 sequences, about two fifths of them present only once. The sample consisted of blood. The source of these receptors is a human donor in good health. Both conserved end residues are part of each CDR3. The D gene is left open where the match is weak. Expanded clones get a size class; other rows say once, few or many, or leave the size out.

J: TRBJ1-5; V: TRBV6-2/TRBV6-3; size: few; D: -; length: 15; CDR3: CASSDRRVSNQPQHF; DNA: TGTGCCAGCAGCGATCGACGGGTAAGCAATCAGCCCCAGCATTTT
J: TRBJ1-2; V: TRBV7-2; size: -; D: -; length: 16; CDR3: CASSRSSGLTNHGYIF; DNA: TGTGCCAGCAGCCGCAGCTCGGGACTAACTAACCATGGCTACATCTTC
J: TRBJ2-3; V: TRBV20-1; size: few; D: TRBD2; length: 15; CDR3: CSARASGGNTDTQYF; DNA: TGCAGTGCTAGGGCTAGCGGGGGGAACACAGATACGCAGTATTTT
J: TRBJ2-7; V: TRBV27; size: -; D: -; length: 15; CDR3: CASSLFGSSSYEQYF; DNA: TGTGCCAGCAGTTTATTTGGGTCTAGCTCCTACGAGCAGTACTTC
J: TRBJ1-5; V: TRBV6-5; size: -; D: TRBD1; length: 14; CDR3: CASRGQGDVQPQHF; DNA: TGTGCCAGCAGGGGACAGGGGGATGTTCAGCCCCAGCATTTT
J: TRBJ2-7; V: TRBV5-1; size: -; D: -; length: 15; CDR3: CASSLDGTGPYEQYF; DNA: TGCGCCAGCAGCTTGGATGGAACGGGACCCTACGAGCAGTACTTC
J: TRBJ1-2; V: TRBV4-2; size: few; D: -; length: 15; CDR3: CASSQDRGRSYGYTF; DNA: TGTGCCAGCAGCCAAGATAGGGGGAGATCCTATGGCTACACCTTC
J: TRBJ2-7; V: TRBV20-1; size: -; D: -; length: 14; CDR3: CSASSQEIFYEQYF; DNA: TGCAGTGCTAGTTCACAGGAGATCTTTTACGAGCAGTACTTC
J: TRBJ2-3; V: TRBV5-1; size: few; D: -; length: 15; CDR3: CASSLTGTFTDTQYF; DNA: TGCGCCAGCAGCCTCACCGGGACTTTCACAGATACGCAGTATTTT
J: TRBJ1-1; V: TRBV12-3/TRBV12-4; size: -; D: -; length: 14; CDR3: CASSFETDLPEAFF; DNA: TGTGCCAGCAGTTTCGAGACAGACCTTCCTGAAGCTTTCTTT
J: TRBJ1-2; V: TRBV12-5; size: -; D: -; length: 13; CDR3: CASGEQGPYGYTF; DNA: TGTGCTAGTGGGGAACAGGGACCCTATGGCTACACCTTC
J: TRBJ1-2; V: TRBV4-2; size: -; D: TRBD1; length: 15; CDR3: CASSQSYRGDYGYTF; DNA: TGTGCCAGCAGCCAAAGCTACAGGGGGGACTATGGCTACACCTTC
J: TRBJ1-1; V: TRBV20-1; size: few; D: TRBD1; length: 15; CDR3: CSARDRRAVSTEAFF; DNA: TGCAGTGCTCGGGACAGGCGAGCTGTAAGCACTGAAGCTTTCTTT
J: TRBJ2-3; V: TRBV27; size: few; D: -; length: 14; CDR3: CASSSDGWGDTQYF; DNA: TGTGCCAGCAGTTCGGACGGTTGGGGAGATACGCAGTATTTT
J: TRBJ1-2; V: TRBV7-8; size: -; D: -; length: 14; CDR3: CASSFHRIRYGYTF; DNA: TGTGCCAGCAGCTTTCACAGAATACGCTATGGCTACACCTTC
J: TRBJ2-1; V: TRBV3-1; size: -; D: -; length: 15; CDR3: CASSQEAGLGNEQFF; DNA: TGTGCCAGCAGCCAAGAAGCAGGACTGGGCAATGAGCAGTTCTTC
J: TRBJ1-5; V: TRBV20-1; size: -; D: -; length: 11; CDR3: CSVLRDQPQHF; DNA: TGCAGTGTACTCAGGGATCAGCCCCAGCATTTT
J: TRBJ1-1; V: TRBV12-3/TRBV12-4; size: -; D: TRBD1; length: 15; CDR3: CASTPSGHRGTEAFF; DNA: TGTGCCAGCACACCCTCCGGGCACAGGGGCACTGAAGCTTTCTTT
J: TRBJ2-7; V: TRBV9; size: -; D: -; length: 13; CDR3: CASSPYRGSEQYF; DNA: TGTGCCAGCAGCCCCTACCGGGGTTCCGAGCAGTACTTC
J: TRBJ2-7; V: TRBV7-6; size: few; D: TRBD1; length: 15; CDR3: CASSLSSTGTYEQYF; DNA: TGTGCCAGCAGCTTATCGTCGACAGGGACCTACGAGCAGTACTTC
J: TRBJ2-7; V: TRBV6-5; size: -; D: -; length: 14; CDR3: CASRYVGRPYEQYF; DNA: TGTGCCAGCAGGTACGTTGGGCGACCCTACGAGCAGTACTTC
J: TRBJ2-7; V: TRBV7-9; size: -; D: -; length: 13; CDR3: CASASDGTYEQYF; DNA: TGTGCCAGCGCCTCGGACGGGACTTACGAGCAGTACTTC
J: TRBJ2-1; V: TRBV20-1; size: many; D: -; length: 13; CDR3: CSAREWSYNEQFF; DNA: TGCAGTGCAAGGGAGTGGTCCTACAATGAGCAGTTCTTC
J: TRBJ1-2; V: TRBV18; size: few; D: TRBD1; length: 17; CDR3: CASSPPTRQGSRYGYTF; DNA: TGTGCCAGCTCACCACCGACCAGACAGGGATCCCGGTACGGCTACACCTTC
J: TRBJ2-7; V: TRBV7-9; size: -; D: TRBD2; length: 16; CDR3: CASSLALAAGGNEQYF; DNA: TGTGCCAGCAGCTTAGCTTTAGCAGCGGGGGGAAACGAGCAGTACTTC
J: TRBJ2-1; V: TRBV7-7; size: -; D: -; length: 14; CDR3: CASSPYRTYNEQFF; DNA: TGTGCCAGCAGCCCCTACAGAACCTACAATGAGCAGTTCTTC
J: TRBJ1-4; V: TRBV10-3; size: -; D: -; length: 16; CDR3: CAISESSQGENEKLFF; DNA: TGTGCCATCAGTGAGTCCTCACAGGGAGAGAATGAAAAACTGTTTTTT
J: TRBJ2-3; V: TRBV11-2; size: -; D: -; length: 15; CDR3: CASSLDRAVTDTQYF; DNA: TGTGCCAGCAGCTTAGATCGGGCAGTCACAGATACGCAGTATTTT
J: TRBJ1-1; V: TRBV7-9; size: few; D: TRBD1; length: 17; CDR3: CASSLEWRDSMNTEAFF; DNA: TGTGCCAGCAGCTTAGAGTGGAGGGACAGCATGAACACTGAAGCTTTCTTT
J: TRBJ2-1; V: TRBV24-1; size: -; D: TRBD2; length: 15; CDR3: CATSEYSGHYNEQFF; DNA: TGTGCCACCAGTGAGTATAGCGGGCACTACAATGAGCAGTTCTTC
J: TRBJ2-3; V: TRBV6-6; size: -; D: -; length: 17; CDR3: CASSHSRSGLTTDTQYF; DNA: TGTGCCAGCAGTCACTCGAGGTCCGGACTGACCACAGATACGCAGTATTTT
J: TRBJ2-7; V: TRBV14; size: -; D: -; length: 11; CDR3: CTSSQFYEQYF; DNA: TGTACCAGCAGCCAATTTTACGAGCAGTACTTC
J: TRBJ2-6; V: TRBV5-1; size: -; D: -; length: 16; CDR3: CASSLSVMLGANVVTF; DNA: TGCGCCAGCAGCTTGTCTGTAATGCTAGGGGCCAACGTCGTGACTTTC
J: TRBJ1-2; V: TRBV27; size: few; D: -; length: 14; CDR3: CASRSTGPNYGYTF; DNA: TGTGCCAGCAGATCGACAGGCCCTAACTATGGCTACACCTTC
J: TRBJ2-1; V: TRBV12-3/TRBV12-4; size: -; D: -; length: 14; CDR3: CASKIQGDYNEQFF; DNA: TGTGCCAGCAAAATACAGGGTGACTACAATGAGCAGTTCTTC
J: TRBJ1-1; V: TRBV7-3; size: -; D: TRBD1; length: 14; CDR3: CASSLGPGQGQAFF; DNA: TGTGCCAGCAGCTTAGGACCGGGACAGGGACAAGCTTTCTTT
J: TRBJ2-5; V: TRBV7-9; size: -; D: TRBD2; length: 19; CDR3: CASRLGRLAGGPTGETQYF; DNA: TGTGCCAGCAGATTGGGCCGACTAGCGGGGGGCCCGACCGGGGAGACCCAGTACTTC
J: TRBJ2-3; V: TRBV24-1; size: -; D: -; length: 13; CDR3: CATSDSWDFVQYF; DNA: TGTGCCACCAGTGATTCTTGGGACTTTGTACAGTATTTT
J: TRBJ1-1; V: TRBV6-5; size: -; D: -; length: 13; CDR3: CASSSWLGDEAFF; DNA: TGTGCCAGCAGTTCTTGGTTGGGCGATGAAGCTTTCTTT
J: TRBJ1-2; V: TRBV6-5; size: -; D: -; length: 13; CDR3: CAGSRGTQAGYTF; DNA: TGTGCCGGCAGTAGAGGGACTCAAGCTGGCTACACCTTC
J: TRBJ2-1; V: TRBV20-1; size: -; D: TRBD2; length: 15; CDR3: CSAPRLAGGYNEQFF; DNA: TGCAGTGCTCCCAGATTAGCGGGGGGCTACAATGAGCAGTTCTTC
J: TRBJ2-3; V: TRBV4-2; size: -; D: -; length: 15; CDR3: CASSQDPSPTDTQYF; DNA: TGTGCCAGCAGCCAAGATCCTTCCCCCACAGATACGCAGTATTTT
J: TRBJ2-1; V: TRBV12-3/TRBV12-4; size: -; D: TRBD2; length: 16; CDR3: CASSLASGGLGWEQFF; DNA: TGTGCCAGCAGTTTGGCTAGCGGGGGGCTTGGTTGGGAGCAGTTCTTC
J: TRBJ1-1; V: TRBV30; size: -; D: -; length: 11; CDR3: CAWSAQVEAFF; DNA: TGTGCCTGGAGTGCCCAAGTTGAAGCTTTCTTT
J: TRBJ1-6; V: TRBV6-5; size: -; D: -; length: 15; CDR3: CASSYPPGEGSPLHF; DNA: TGTGCCAGCAGTTACCCCCCAGGGGAAGGCTCACCCCTCCACTTT
J: TRBJ2-3; V: TRBV7-3; size: few; D: TRBD2; length: 15; CDR3: CASSFGLASTDTQYF; DNA: TGTGCCAGCAGCTTCGGACTAGCCAGCACAGATACGCAGTATTTT
J: TRBJ1-1; V: TRBV7-2; size: many; D: TRBD1; length: 15; CDR3: CASSAQTGGNTEAFF; DNA: TGTGCCAGCAGCGCACAGACAGGGGGTAACACTGAAGCTTTCTTT
J: TRBJ1-2; V: TRBV3-1; size: once; D: -; length: 15; CDR3: CASSPFIQGSYGYTF; DNA: TGTGCCAGCAGCCCATTTATTCAGGGAAGCTATGGCTACACCTTC
J: TRBJ2-6; V: TRBV2; size: -; D: TRBD1; length: 20; CDR3: CASNGFGRDSRPSGANVLTF; DNA: TGTGCCAGCAATGGATTTGGTCGGGACAGTCGCCCATCGGGGGCCAACGTCCTGACTTTC
J: TRBJ1-2; V: TRBV5-1; size: -; D: TRBD1; length: 16; CDR3: CASKSGPGTDLYGYTF; DNA: TGCGCCAGCAAATCCGGACCCGGGACAGACTTGTATGGCTACACCTTC
J: TRBJ2-7; V: TRBV28; size: few; D: -; length: 15; CDR3: CASSFGLFLNYEQYF; DNA: TGTGCCAGCAGTTTTGGTCTGTTCCTGAACTACGAGCAGTACTTC
J: TRBJ2-1; V: TRBV6-6; size: -; D: -; length: 16; CDR3: CASSWGLARSTNEQFF; DNA: TGTGCCAGCAGTTGGGGGCTAGCGCGCTCGACCAATGAGCAGTTCTTC